The 10 T cell receptor beta chains below come from one sample, sequenced in a study of T cell responses to AZD1222 COVID-19 vaccine. Only in-frame clones appear in the TCRdb table, and some are missing; sequencing was by immunoSEQ multiplex PCR. The sample shows some 200,000 clones, around 93% of them seen only once. The material sequenced was peripheral blood, taken on day 0 of MenACWY control vaccination. The receptors shown here come from an adult in good health.

The CDR3 region has the DNA TGTGCCAGCAGTTTAGGGGTGGGCGGGGAGCTGTTTTTT. As protein: CASSLGVGGELFF. This sequence joins TRBV12-3 or TRBV12-4 and TRBJ2-2; D not certain. This CDR3 is 13 amino acids long. V lost 1 base and J 7 bases, leaving 7 bases between the germline ends.

V usage is TRBV2 and J usage is TRBJ1-1; D gene ambiguous. The germline V and J ends were trimmed by 10 bases and 5 bases, with 11 bases remaining between them. Per the germline V gene, CDR1 is SNHLY and CDR2 is FYNNEI. The CDR3 is 11 residues long. The CDR3 nucleotides are TGTGCCATCCCAACGGGGACTGAAGCTTTCTTT. It encodes CAIPTGTEAFF.

The chain has TRBV7-2 and TRBJ1-5, with TRBD1 matching over 7 bases. The CDR3 length is 14 residues. The V and J ends lost 6 bases and 3 bases, in that order; junction bases with no gene match: 5. In germline, CDR1 is SGHTA, CDR2 FQGNSA. CDR3 amino acids: CASSTTGVNQPQHF. The CDR3 nucleotides read TGTGCCAGCAGTACCACAGGGGTCAATCAGCCCCAGCATTTT.

CDR3 sequence reads: CASSPGDRDYGYTF. The CDR3 region has the DNA TGTGCCAGCTCACCGGGGGACAGGGACTATGGCTACACCTTC. The V call is TRBV18, the J call TRBJ1-2, with 9 bases lining up with TRBD1. The CDR3 runs to 14 residues. Trimming removed 3 bases from V and 3 bases from J; junction bases left unmatched: 2. Germline V gene lookup returns CDR1 KGHSH and CDR2 LQKENI. The complete variable domain, with remaining parts taken from reference TRBV18 and TRBJ1-2, reads NAGVMQNPRHLVRRRGQEARLRCSPMKGHSHVYWYRQLPEEGLKFMVYLQKENIIDESGMPKERFSAEFPKEGPSILRIQQVVRGDSAAYFCASSPGDRDYGYTFGSGTRLTVV.

The J gene is TRBJ1-4, the V gene TRBV5-4; 8 bases align to TRBD1. After removal of 3 bases from V and 5 bases from J, the junction contained 6 bases not matched to a gene. The CDR3 sequence is 15 residues long. Germline CDR1 reads SGHNT; CDR2 reads YYREEE (reference sequence). CDR3 nucleotides: TGTGCCAGCAGCTGGCGGACAGGGCAAAATGAAAAACTGTTTTTT. This gives the protein CASSWRTGQNEKLFF.

The rearrangement joins TRBV12-3 or TRBV12-4 to TRBJ2-1; no clear D gene. The V end was cut by 6 bases, the J end by 10 bases, with 10 bases between. The CDR3 is 11 residues long. The CDR3 reads CASRSSTEQFF. DNA for the CDR3: TGTGCCAGCAGATCTAGTACCGAGCAGTTCTTC.

This chain links TRBV7-8 with TRBJ2-1; D may be TRBD1 (6 bases). Germline V lookup: CDR1 SGHVS, CDR2 FQNEAQ. V gave up 1 base and J gave up 9 bases, with 22 bases separating them. The CDR3 spans 17 residues. In DNA form, the CDR3 reads TGTGCCAGCAGCTTAGACTACAGGGTGGGGTCGGTGGTTGAGCAGTTCTTC. It specifies CASSLDYRVGSVVEQFF.

V is TRBV18 and J is TRBJ1-4, with 8 bases fitting TRBD1. Per germline, CDR1 KGHSH and CDR2 LQKENI. CDR3 size: 15 residues. The ends lost 4 bases at V and 0 bases at J; junction bases unmatched: 1. In nucleotides, the CDR3 is TGTGCCAGCTCACTGGGACAGGCAACTAATGAAAAACTGTTTTTT. It encodes CASSLGQATNEKLFF.

The gene calls are TRBV6-1 and TRBJ2-7, with D unresolved. The germline V gene encodes CDR1 MNHNS and CDR2 SASEGT. Deletions cut 0 bases from V and 6 bases from J, with 12 bases between. This CDR3 comprises 14 residues. This CDR3 reads CASSEAWRMSEQYF. The DNA of the CDR3 is TGTGCCAGCAGTGAAGCCTGGCGGATGAGCGAGCAGTACTTC.

V is TRBV7-9 and J is TRBJ1-1; D unresolved. The CDR3 sequence is 12 residues long. Germline loops: CDR1 SEHNR, CDR2 FQNEAQ (reference sequence). The ends were cut back, 5 bases at V and 11 bases at J, with 15 bases in the middle. CDR3 in amino acids: CASSLDHTRAFF. The CDR3 DNA is TGTGCCAGCAGCCTAGACCACACACGGGCTTTCTTT.